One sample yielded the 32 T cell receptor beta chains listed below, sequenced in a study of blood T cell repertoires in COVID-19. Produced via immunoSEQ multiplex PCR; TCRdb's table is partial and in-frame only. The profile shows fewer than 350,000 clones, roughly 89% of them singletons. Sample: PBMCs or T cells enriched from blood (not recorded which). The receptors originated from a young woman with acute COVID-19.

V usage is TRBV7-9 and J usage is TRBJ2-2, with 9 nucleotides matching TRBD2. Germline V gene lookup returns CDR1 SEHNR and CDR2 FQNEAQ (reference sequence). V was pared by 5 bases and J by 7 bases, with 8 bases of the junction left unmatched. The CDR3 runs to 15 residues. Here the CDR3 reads CASSRVAGEDGELFF. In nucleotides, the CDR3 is TGTGCCAGCAGCCGAGTAGCGGGAGAGGACGGGGAGCTGTTTTTT.

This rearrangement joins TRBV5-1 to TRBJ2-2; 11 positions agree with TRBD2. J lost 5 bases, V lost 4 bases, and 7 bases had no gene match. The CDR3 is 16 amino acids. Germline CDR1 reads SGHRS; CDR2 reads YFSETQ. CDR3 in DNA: TGCGCCAGCAGCCCCGTAGCGGGAGGGCGAACCGGGGAGCTGTTTTTT. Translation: CASSPVAGGRTGELFF.

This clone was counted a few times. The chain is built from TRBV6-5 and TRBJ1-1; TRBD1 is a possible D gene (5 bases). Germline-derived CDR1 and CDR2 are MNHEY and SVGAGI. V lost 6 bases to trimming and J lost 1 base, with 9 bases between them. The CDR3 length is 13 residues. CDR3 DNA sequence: TGTGCCAGCAGACGACAGAAGAACACTGAAGCTTTCTTT. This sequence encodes CASRRQKNTEAFF.

CDR3 DNA: TGTGCCAGCAGCCTCCCCCCCGGGGCTAGCGGGAGCCCCGAGCAGTACTTC. It encodes CASSLPPGASGSPEQYF. This chain connects TRBV6-2 or TRBV6-3 to TRBJ2-7; 10 bases are a match to TRBD2. V gave up 6 bases and J gave up 6 bases; unmatched junction bases: 17. The length of the CDR3 is 17 residues. Germline assignment: CDR1 MNHEY and CDR2 SVGEGT.

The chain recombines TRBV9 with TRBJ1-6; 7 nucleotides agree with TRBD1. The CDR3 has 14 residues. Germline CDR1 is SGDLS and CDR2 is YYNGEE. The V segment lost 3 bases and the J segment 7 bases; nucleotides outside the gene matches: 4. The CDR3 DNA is TGTGCCAGCAGCGCCGACAGGGACAATTCACCCCTCCACTTT. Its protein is CASSADRDNSPLHF.

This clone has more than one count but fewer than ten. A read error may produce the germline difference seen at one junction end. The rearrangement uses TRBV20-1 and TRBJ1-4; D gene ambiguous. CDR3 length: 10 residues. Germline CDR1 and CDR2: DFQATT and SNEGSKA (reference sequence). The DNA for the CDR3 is TGCAGTGCTAGAGAGGGTAGGGAGGTTTTT. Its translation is CSAREGREVF.

The CDR3 spells CASSQDSGGLGAEAFF. The CDR3, as DNA: TGTGCCAGCAGCCAAGATTCGGGGGGCCTGGGAGCTGAAGCTTTCTTT. This rearrangement joins TRBV14 to TRBJ1-1; D might be TRBD1 (6 bases). The V gene lost 0 bases and the J gene lost 6 bases, with 17 bases spanning the gap. Germline assignment: CDR1 SGHDN and CDR2 FVKESK. This CDR3 region has 16 residues. Full variable domain (outside the CDR3, taken from reference TRBV14 and TRBJ1-1): EAGVTQFPSHSVIEKGQTVTLRCDPISGHDNLYWYRRVMGKEIKFLLHFVKESKQDESGMPNNRFLAERTGGTYSTLKVQPAELEDSGVYFCASSQDSGGLGAEAFFGQGTRLTVV.

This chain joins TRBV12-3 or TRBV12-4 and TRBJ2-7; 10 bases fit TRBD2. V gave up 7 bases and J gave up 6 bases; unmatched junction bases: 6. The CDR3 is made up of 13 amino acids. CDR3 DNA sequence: TGTGCCAGCAAAGCTAGCGGGAGTGGCGAGCAGTACTTC. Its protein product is CASKASGSGEQYF.

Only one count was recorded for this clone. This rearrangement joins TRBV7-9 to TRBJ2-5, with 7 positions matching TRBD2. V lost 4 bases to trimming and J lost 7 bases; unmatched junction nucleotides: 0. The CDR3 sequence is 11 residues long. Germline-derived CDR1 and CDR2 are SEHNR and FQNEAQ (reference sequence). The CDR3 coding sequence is TGTGCCAGCAGCTCGGGGGGGACCCAGTACTTC. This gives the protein CASSSGGTQYF.

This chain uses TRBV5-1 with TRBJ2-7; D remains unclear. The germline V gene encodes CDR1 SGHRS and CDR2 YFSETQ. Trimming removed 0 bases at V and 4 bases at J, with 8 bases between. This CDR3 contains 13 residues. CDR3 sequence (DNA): TGCGCCAGCAGCTTGGTGGCCGGGTACGAGCAGTACTTC. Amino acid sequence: CASSLVAGYEQYF.

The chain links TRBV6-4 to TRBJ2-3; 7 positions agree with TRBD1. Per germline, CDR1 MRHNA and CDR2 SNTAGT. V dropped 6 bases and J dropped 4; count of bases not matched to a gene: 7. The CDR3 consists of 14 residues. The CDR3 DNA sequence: TGTGCCAGCAGCGATCGACAGGGCGCAGATACGCAGTATTTT. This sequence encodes CASSDRQGADTQYF.

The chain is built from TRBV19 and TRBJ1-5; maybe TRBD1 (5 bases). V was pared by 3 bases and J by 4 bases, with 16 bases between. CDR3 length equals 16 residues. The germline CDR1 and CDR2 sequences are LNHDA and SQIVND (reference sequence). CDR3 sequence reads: CASSIRGVLGNQPQHF. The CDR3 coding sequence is TGTGCCAGTAGTATTAGGGGCGTATTGGGGAATCAGCCCCAGCATTTT. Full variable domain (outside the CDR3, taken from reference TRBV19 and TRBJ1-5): DGGITQSPKYLFRKEGQNVTLSCEQNLNHDAMYWYRQDPGQGLRLIYYSQIVNDFQKGDIAEGYSVSREKKESFPLTVTSAQKNPTAFYLCASSIRGVLGNQPQHFGDGTRLSIL.

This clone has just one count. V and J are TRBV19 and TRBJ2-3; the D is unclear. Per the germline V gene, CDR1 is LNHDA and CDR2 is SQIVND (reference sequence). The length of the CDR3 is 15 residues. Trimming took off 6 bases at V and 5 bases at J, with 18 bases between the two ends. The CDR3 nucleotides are TGTGCCAGTAGGGCGGCCGCCGGTTACGGAGATACGCAGTATTTT. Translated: CASRAAAGYGDTQYF.

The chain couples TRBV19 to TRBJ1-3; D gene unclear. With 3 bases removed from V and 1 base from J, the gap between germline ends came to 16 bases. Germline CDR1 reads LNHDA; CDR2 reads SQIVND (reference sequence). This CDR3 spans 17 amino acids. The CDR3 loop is CASSIGGKLGSGNTIYF. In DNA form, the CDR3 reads TGTGCCAGTAGTATCGGAGGAAAGCTGGGATCTGGAAACACCATATATTTT.

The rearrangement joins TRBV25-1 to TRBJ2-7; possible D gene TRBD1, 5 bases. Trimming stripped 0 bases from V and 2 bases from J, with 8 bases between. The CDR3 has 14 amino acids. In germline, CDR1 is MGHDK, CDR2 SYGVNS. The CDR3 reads CASSEYAGTYEQYF. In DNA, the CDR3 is TGTGCCAGCAGTGAATATGCAGGGACCTACGAGCAGTACTTC.

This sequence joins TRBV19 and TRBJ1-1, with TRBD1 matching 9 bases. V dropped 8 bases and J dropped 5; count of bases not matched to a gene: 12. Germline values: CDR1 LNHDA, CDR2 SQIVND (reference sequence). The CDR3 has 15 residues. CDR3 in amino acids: CASHLWGQGGTEAFF. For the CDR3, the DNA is TGTGCCAGTCACCTTTGGGGACAGGGTGGAACTGAAGCTTTCTTT.

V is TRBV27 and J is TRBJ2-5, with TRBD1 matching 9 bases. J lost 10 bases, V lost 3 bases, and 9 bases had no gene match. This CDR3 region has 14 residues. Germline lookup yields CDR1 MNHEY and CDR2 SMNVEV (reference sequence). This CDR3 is CASSLSGQGPHQYF. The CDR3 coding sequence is TGTGCCAGCAGTTTGTCGGGACAGGGCCCGCACCAGTACTTC.

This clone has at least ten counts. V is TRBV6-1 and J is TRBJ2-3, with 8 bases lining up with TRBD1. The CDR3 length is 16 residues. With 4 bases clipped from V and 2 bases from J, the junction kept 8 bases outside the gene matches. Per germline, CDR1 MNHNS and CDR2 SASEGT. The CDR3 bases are TGTGCCAGCAGTGCACAGGGGGAGTTGGTCACAGATACGCAGTATTTT. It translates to CASSAQGELVTDTQYF.

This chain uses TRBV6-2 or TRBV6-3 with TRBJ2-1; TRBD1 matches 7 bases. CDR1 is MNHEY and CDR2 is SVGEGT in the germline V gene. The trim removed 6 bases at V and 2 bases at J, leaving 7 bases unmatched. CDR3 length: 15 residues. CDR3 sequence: CASSKDRVPYNEQFF. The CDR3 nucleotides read TGTGCCAGCAGCAAAGACAGGGTGCCCTACAATGAGCAGTTCTTC.

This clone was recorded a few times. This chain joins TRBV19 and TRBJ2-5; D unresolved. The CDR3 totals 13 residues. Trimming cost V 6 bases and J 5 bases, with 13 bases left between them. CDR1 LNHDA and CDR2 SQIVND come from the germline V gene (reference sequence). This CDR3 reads CASREAARETQYF. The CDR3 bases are TGTGCCAGTAGAGAGGCGGCCCGGGAGACCCAGTACTTC. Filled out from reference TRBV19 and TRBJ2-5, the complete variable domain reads DGGITQSPKYLFRKEGQNVTLSCEQNLNHDAMYWYRQDPGQGLRLIYYSQIVNDFQKGDIAEGYSVSREKKESFPLTVTSAQKNPTAFYLCASREAARETQYFGPGTRLLVL.

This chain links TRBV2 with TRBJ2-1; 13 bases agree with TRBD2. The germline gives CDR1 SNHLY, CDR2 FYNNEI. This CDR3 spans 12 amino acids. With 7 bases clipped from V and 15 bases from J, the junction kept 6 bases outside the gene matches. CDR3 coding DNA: TGTGCCAGCATCCGGACTAGCGGGAGACTGTTCTTC. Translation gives CASIRTSGRLFF.

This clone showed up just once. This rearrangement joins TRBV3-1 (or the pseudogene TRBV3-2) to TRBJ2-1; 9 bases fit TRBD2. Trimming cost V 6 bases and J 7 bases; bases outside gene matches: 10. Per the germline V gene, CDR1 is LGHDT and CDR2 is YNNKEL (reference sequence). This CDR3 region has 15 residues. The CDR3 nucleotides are TGTGCCAGCAGGGAGGCGGGAGGGCCCCGTAATGAGCAGTTCTTC. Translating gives CASREAGGPRNEQFF.

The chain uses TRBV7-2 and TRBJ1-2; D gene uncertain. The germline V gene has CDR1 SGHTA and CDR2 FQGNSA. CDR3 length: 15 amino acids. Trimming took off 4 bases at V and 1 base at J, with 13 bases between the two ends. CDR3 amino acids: CASSSYASVNYGYTF. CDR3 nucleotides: TGTGCCAGCAGCTCGTACGCGAGCGTTAACTATGGCTACACCTTC.

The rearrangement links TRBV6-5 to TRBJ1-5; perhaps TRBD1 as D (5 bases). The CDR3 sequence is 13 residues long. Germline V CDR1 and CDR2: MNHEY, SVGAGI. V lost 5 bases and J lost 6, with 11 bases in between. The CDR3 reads CASSQQETQPQHF. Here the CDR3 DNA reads TGTGCCAGCAGTCAACAGGAGACTCAGCCCCAGCATTTT.

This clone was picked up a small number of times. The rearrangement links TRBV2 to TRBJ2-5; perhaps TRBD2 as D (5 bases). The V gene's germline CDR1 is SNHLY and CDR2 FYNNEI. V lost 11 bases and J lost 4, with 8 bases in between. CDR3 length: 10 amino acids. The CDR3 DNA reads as TGTGCCGAGGGTGGAGAGACCCAGTACTTC. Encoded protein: CAEGGETQYF.

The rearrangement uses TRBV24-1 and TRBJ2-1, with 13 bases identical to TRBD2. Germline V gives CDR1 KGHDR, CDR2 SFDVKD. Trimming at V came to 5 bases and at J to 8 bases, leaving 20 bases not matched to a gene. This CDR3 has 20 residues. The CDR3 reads CATSGYSGTSGTPGIHEQFF. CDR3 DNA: TGTGCCACCAGTGGATACTCGGGGACTAGCGGGACTCCGGGGATACATGAGCAGTTCTTC.

The CDR3 DNA reads as TGTGCCACCAGTGATTACGACAGACTCTATGGCTACACCTTC. It encodes CATSDYDRLYGYTF. V and J are TRBV24-1 and TRBJ1-2; maybe TRBD1 (5 bases). This CDR3 has 14 amino acids. The germline V gene encodes CDR1 KGHDR and CDR2 SFDVKD. With 2 bases removed from V and 4 bases from J, the gap between germline ends came to 10 bases.

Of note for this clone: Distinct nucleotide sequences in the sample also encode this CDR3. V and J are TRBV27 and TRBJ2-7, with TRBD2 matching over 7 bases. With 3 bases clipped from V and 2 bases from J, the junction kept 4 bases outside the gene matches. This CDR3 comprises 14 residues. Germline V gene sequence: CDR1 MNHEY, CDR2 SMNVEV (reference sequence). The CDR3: CASSLGEGTYEQYF. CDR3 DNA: TGTGCCAGCAGTTTGGGGGAGGGGACCTACGAGCAGTACTTC.

CDR3 residues: CASSPFGTGGYGYTF. The CDR3 nucleotides read TGTGCCAGCAGCCCCTTCGGGACAGGTGGTTATGGCTACACCTTC. The chain recombines TRBV11-2 with TRBJ1-2; 8 nucleotides line up with TRBD1. CDR1 SGHAT and CDR2 FQNNGV come from the germline V gene. Trimming took 5 bases from V and 5 from J; bases not matched to a gene: 10. The CDR3 runs to 15 residues.

The CDR3 DNA reads TGTGCCACCAGCAGAGATTGGGGGGGCACTGAAGCTTTCTTT. Residues: CATSRDWGGTEAFF. The chain employs TRBV15 and TRBJ1-1, with D perhaps TRBD1 (5 bases). The V end lost 0 bases, the J end lost 4 bases, and 9 bases lay between the germline ends. CDR1 and CDR2 from the germline V gene are LNHNV and YYDKDF (reference sequence). This CDR3 is built from 14 residues.

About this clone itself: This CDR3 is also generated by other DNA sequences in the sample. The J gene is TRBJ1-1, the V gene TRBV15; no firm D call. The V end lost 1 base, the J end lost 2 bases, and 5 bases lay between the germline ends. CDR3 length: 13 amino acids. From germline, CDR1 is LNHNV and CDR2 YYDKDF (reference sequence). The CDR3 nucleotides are TGTGCCACCAGCAGAGGAGGAAACACTGAAGCTTTCTTT. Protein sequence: CATSRGGNTEAFF.

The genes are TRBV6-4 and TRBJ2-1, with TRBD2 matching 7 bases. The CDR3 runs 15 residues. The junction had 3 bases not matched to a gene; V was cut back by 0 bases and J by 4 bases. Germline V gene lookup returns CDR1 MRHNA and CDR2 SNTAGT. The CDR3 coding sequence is TGTGCCAGCAGTGACTCCAGCGGGGATTACAATGAGCAGTTCTTC. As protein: CASSDSSGDYNEQFF.